These T cell receptor beta chains were read from a single sample in a study of control samples from healthy donors and cancer patients. Here immunoSEQ multiplex PCR was the method, and the copy in TCRdb shows in-frame clones only, minus some. The sample has roughly 14,000 clones, about nine tenths seen once; the top ten hold 11%. What was sequenced was PBMCs. The origin of the receptors is a woman aged 70-85 years with colorectal cancer. Each CDR3 is given with its conserved first and last residue. D genes are given only for firm matches. A clone size is listed for some rows: how often the clone was seen (once, few, many), or a class if it is expanded.

v_gene	abundance	j_gene	d_gene	len	CDR3aa	CDR3nt
TRBV6-5	.	TRBJ1-1	.	13	CASNLDLNTEAFF	TGTGCCAGCAATCTCGATCTGAACACTGAAGCTTTCTTT
TRBV7-3	.	TRBJ1-1	TRBD1	18	CASSHRGYGDRMNTEAFF	TGTGCCAGCAGCCATCGGGGGTACGGGGACAGAATGAACACTGAAGCTTTCTTT
TRBV9	.	TRBJ2-3	TRBD2	15	CASSVGGRTTDTQYF	TGTGCCAGCAGCGTAGGCGGGAGAACGACAGATACGCAGTATTTT
TRBV19	.	TRBJ1-1	.	14	CASSIVGVNTEAFF	TGTGCCAGTAGTATAGTGGGCGTGAACACTGAAGCTTTCTTT
TRBV5-1	.	TRBJ2-2	.	14	CASSRGSDTGELFF	TGCGCCAGCAGCAGGGGGTCGGACACCGGGGAGCTGTTTTTT
TRBV27	.	TRBJ2-5	TRBD1	13	CASSSTGERTQYF	TGTGCCAGCAGTTCTACAGGGGAGCGGACCCAGTACTTC
TRBV10-3	.	TRBJ2-7	TRBD2	13	CAIRAGGVYEQYF	TGTGCCATCAGGGCGGGGGGGGTCTACGAGCAGTACTTC
TRBV4-1	.	TRBJ1-1	.	13	CASSHSEGVVAFF	TGCGCCAGCAGCCACTCCGAAGGGGTGGTAGCTTTCTTT
TRBV27	.	TRBJ1-1	.	13	CASSVGRGTEAFF	TGTGCCAGCAGTGTTGGCCGGGGCACTGAAGCTTTCTTT
TRBV5-1	.	TRBJ2-3	TRBD2	18	CASSLAAEIAGRGDTQYF	TGCGCCAGCAGCTTGGCCGCGGAAATAGCGGGAAGGGGAGATACGCAGTATTTT
TRBV7-2	.	TRBJ1-5	.	13	CASSLVYSQPQHF	TGTGCCAGCAGCTTAGTATATTCTCAGCCCCAGCATTTT
TRBV3-1/TRBV3-2	once	TRBJ1-5	TRBD1	15	CASSRTGGAGQPQHF	TGTGCCAGCAGCCGGACAGGGGGCGCGGGTCAGCCCCAGCATTTT
TRBV5-4	.	TRBJ2-6	.	15	CASSLLGSGANVLTF	TGTGCCAGCAGCTTGTTAGGGTCTGGGGCCAACGTCCTGACTTTC
TRBV24-1	.	TRBJ2-1	TRBD2	18	CATSDPTPTSGNINEQFF	TGTGCCACCAGTGACCCCACCCCTACTAGCGGGAACATCAATGAGCAGTTCTTC
TRBV7-2	.	TRBJ1-5	TRBD1	16	CASSLARQGARQPQHF	TGTGCCAGCAGCTTAGCTAGACAGGGGGCACGACAGCCCCAGCATTTT
TRBV5-1	.	TRBJ2-7	.	18	CASSLAPTGFGGSYEQYF	TGCGCCAGCAGCTTGGCCCCGACAGGCTTCGGGGGTTCCTACGAGCAGTACTTC
TRBV29-1	.	TRBJ1-5	.	12	CSVGETNQPQHF	TGCAGCGTTGGGGAGACAAATCAGCCCCAGCATTTT
TRBV7-6	.	TRBJ2-2	TRBD2	15	CASRQRGGRPGELFF	TGTGCCAGCAGGCAGCGGGGGGGCCGGCCCGGGGAGCTGTTTTTT
TRBV11-2	.	TRBJ1-1	.	14	CASSPPVTHTEAFF	TGTGCCAGCAGCCCACCAGTAACCCACACTGAAGCTTTCTTT
TRBV6-4	.	TRBJ2-5	TRBD1	14	CASLDRGSQETQYF	TGTGCCAGCCTGGACAGGGGGAGTCAAGAGACCCAGTACTTC